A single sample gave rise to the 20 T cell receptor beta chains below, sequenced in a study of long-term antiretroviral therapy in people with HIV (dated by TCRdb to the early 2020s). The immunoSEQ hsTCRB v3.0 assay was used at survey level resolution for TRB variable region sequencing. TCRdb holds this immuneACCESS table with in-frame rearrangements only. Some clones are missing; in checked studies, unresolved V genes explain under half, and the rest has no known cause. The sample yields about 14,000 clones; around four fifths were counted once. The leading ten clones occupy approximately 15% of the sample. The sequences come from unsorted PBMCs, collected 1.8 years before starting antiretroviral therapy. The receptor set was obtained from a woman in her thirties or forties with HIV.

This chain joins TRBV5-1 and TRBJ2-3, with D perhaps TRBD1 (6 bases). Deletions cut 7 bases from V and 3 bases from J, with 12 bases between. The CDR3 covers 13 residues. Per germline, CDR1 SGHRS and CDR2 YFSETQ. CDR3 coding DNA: TGCGCCAGCCATGAAGGACAGACAGATACGCAGTATTTT. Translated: CASHEGQTDTQYF.

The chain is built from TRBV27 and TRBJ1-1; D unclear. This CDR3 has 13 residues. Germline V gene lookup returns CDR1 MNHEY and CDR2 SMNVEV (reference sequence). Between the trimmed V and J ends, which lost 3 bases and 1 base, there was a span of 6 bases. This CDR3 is CASSFTSNTEAFF. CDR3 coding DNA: TGTGCCAGCAGTTTTACATCGAACACTGAAGCTTTCTTT.

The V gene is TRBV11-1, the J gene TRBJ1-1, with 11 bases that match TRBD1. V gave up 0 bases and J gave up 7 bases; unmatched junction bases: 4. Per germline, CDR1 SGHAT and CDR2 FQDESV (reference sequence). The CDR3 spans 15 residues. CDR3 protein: CASSLAGGTGGEAFF. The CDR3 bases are TGTGCCAGCAGCTTAGCAGGTGGGACAGGGGGTGAAGCTTTCTTT.

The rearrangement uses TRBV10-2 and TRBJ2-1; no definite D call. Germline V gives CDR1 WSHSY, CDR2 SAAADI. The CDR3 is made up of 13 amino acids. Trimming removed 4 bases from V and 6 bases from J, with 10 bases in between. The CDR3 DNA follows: TGCGCCAGCAGTGCCCCGACGGCCAATGAGCAGTTCTTC. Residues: CASSAPTANEQFF.

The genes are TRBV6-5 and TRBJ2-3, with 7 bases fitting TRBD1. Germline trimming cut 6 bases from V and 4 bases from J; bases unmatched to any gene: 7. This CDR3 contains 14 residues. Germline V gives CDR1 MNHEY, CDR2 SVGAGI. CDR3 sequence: CASSRDRTSDTQYF. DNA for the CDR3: TGTGCCAGCAGCCGGGACAGAACTTCAGATACGCAGTATTTT.

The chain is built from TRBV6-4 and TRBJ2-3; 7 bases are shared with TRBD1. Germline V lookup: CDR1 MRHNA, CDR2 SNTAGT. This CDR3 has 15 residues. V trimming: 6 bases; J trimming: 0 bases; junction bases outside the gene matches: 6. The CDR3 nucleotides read TGTGCCAGCAGCCCGGACAGGCTTAGCACAGATACGCAGTATTTT. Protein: CASSPDRLSTDTQYF.

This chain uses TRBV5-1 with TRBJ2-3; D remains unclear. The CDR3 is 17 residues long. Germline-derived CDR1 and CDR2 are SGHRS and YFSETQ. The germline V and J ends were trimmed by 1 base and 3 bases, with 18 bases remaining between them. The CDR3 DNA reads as TGCGCCAGCAGCTTGATCGCCTCAGACTTCACTACAGATACGCAGTATTTT. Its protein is CASSLIASDFTTDTQYF.

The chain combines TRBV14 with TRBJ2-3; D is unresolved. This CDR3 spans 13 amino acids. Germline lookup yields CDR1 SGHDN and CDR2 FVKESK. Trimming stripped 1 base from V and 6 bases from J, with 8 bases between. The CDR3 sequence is CASSQGDPDTQYF. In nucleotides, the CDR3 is TGTGCCAGCAGCCAAGGGGATCCGGATACGCAGTATTTT.

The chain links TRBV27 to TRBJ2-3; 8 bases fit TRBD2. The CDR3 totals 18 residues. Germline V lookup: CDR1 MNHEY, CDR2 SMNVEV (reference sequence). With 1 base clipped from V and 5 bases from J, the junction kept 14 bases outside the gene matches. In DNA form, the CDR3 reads TGTGCCAGCAGTTTATTCCCCGGAGCGGGAGTGGATATAGATACGCAGTATTTT. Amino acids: CASSLFPGAGVDIDTQYF.

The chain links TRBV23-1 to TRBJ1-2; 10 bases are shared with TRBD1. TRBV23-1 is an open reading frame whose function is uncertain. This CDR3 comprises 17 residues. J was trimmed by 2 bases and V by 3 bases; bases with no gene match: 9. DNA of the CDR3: TGCGCCAGCAGTCATCCTCCGGACAGGGGGGCGAACTATGGCTACACCTTC. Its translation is CASSHPPDRGANYGYTF.

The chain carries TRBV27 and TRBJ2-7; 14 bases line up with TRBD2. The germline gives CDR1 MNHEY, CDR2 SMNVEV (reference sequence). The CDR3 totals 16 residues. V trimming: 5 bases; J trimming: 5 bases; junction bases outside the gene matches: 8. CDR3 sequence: CASSVLGTSGRNEQYF. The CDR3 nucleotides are TGTGCCAGCAGTGTCCTCGGGACTAGCGGGAGAAACGAGCAGTACTTC.

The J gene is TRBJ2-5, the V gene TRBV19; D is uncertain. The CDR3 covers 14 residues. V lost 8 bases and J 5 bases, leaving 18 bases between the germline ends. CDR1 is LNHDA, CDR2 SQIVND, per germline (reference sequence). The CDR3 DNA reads TGTGCCAGTGCGGTCGAAAACCAGCAGGAGACCCAGTACTTC. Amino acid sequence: CASAVENQQETQYF.

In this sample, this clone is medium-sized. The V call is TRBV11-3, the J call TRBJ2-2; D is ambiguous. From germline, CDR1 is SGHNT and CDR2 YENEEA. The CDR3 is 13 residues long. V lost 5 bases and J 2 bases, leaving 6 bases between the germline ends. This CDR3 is CASSPLNTGELFF. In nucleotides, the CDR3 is TGTGCCAGCAGCCCACTAAACACCGGGGAGCTGTTTTTT.

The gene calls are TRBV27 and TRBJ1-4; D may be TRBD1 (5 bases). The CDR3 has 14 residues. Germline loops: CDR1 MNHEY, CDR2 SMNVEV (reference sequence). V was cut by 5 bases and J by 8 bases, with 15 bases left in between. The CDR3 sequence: CASSRSGEREKLFF. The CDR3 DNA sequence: TGTGCCAGCAGTCGCTCGGGGGAGCGGGAAAAACTGTTTTTT.

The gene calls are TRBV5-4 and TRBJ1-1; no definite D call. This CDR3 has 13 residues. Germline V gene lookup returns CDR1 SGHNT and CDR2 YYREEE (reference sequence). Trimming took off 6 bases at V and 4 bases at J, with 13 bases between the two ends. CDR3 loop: CASIPDGRTEAFF. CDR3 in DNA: TGTGCCAGCATCCCAGACGGGCGCACTGAAGCTTTCTTT.

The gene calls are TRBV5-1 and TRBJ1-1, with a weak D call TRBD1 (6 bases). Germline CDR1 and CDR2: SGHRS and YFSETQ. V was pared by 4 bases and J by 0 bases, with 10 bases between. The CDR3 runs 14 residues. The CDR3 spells CASSPGHLNTEAFF. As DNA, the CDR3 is TGCGCCAGCAGCCCGGGACACTTGAACACTGAAGCTTTCTTT. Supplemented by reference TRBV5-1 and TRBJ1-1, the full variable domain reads KAGVTQTPRYLIKTRGQQVTLSCSPISGHRSVSWYQQTPGQGLQFLFEYFSETQRNKGNFPGRFSGRQFSNSRSEMNVSTLELGDSALYLCASSPGHLNTEAFFGQGTRLTVV.

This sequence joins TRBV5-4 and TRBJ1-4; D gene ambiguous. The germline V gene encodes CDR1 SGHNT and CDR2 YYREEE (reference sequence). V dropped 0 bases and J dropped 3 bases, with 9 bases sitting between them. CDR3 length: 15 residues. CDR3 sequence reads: CASSLALGANEKLFF. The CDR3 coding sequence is TGTGCCAGCAGCTTGGCCCTCGGGGCTAATGAAAAACTGTTTTTT. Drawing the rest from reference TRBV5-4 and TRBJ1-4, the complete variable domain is ETGVTQSPTHLIKTRGQQVTLRCSSQSGHNTVSWYQQALGQGPQFIFQYYREEENGRGNFPPRFSGLQFPNYSSELNVNALELDDSALYLCASSLALGANEKLFFGSGTQLSVL.

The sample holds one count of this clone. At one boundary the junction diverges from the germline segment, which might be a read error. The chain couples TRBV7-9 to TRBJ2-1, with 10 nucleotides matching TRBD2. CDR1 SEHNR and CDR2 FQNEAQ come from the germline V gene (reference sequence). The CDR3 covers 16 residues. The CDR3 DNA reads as TGCGCCAGCAGCCAGGACGGGACTAGCGTTAGCGATGAGCAGTTCTTC. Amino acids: CASSQDGTSVSDEQFF.

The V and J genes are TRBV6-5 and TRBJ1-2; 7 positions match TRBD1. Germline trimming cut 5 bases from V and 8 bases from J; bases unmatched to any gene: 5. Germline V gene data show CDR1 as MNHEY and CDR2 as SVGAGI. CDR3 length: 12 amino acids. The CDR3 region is CASSKTGNGYTF. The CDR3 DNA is TGTGCCAGCAGTAAGACAGGGAACGGCTACACCTTC.

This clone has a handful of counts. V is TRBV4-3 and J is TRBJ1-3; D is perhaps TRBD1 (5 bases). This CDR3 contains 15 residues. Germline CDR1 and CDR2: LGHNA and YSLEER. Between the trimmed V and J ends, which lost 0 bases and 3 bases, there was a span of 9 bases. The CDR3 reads CASSQDQGGGNTIYF. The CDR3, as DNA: TGCGCCAGCAGCCAAGATCAGGGCGGTGGAAACACCATATATTTT.